The 18 T cell receptor beta chains below all came from one sample that was sequenced in a study of metastatic and nonmetastatic thyroid tumors. Using MiXCR, TCRdb re-called clones from the PCR reads. The table includes about 33,000 clones, 18% detected once. Before thyroid surgery, none of the patients had received any treatment. The sequenced material came from blood. Receptor source: a male donor with papillary thyroid cancer or a benign thyroid nodule (not recorded which). Some clones in this sample may be carry-over from other donors' samples.

In regard to this clone: One end of the junction fails to match germline, which may point to a read error. This sequence joins TRBV27 and TRBJ2-1; possible D gene TRBD2, 6 bases. CDR1 MNHEY and CDR2 SMNVEV come from the germline V gene (reference sequence). This CDR3 contains 14 residues. The chain's CDR3 is CASKPGVCGNEQLF. CDR3 bases: TGTGCCAGCAAGCCGGGAGTATGCGGTAATGAGCAGCTCTTC.

The chain employs TRBV12-3 or TRBV12-4 and TRBJ2-3; D is unresolved. The CDR3 covers 13 residues. V lost 4 bases and J 6 bases, leaving 11 bases between the germline ends. The CDR3 spells CASSSGVIDTQYF. The CDR3 coding sequence is TGTGCCAGCAGTTCCGGAGTTATTGATACGCAGTATTTT.

This clone was picked up many times. This may come from a read error, since a much larger clone is one base off. The V and J genes are TRBV12-3 or TRBV12-4 and TRBJ1-5; 7 bases align to TRBD1. The CDR3 has 16 amino acids. V shed 3 bases and J 7 bases; nucleotides not matched to a gene: 12. DNA for the CDR3: TGTGCCAGCAGTTTCGGGGAGACAGGGTTTGGGCAGCCCCAGCATTTT. Translated: CASSFGETGFGQPQHF.

Regarding this clone: A junction boundary mismatches the germline segment, possibly from a read error. The chain has TRBV18 and TRBJ2-1, with 9 bases aligning to TRBD1. Germline CDR1 KGHSH, CDR2 LQKENI. The CDR3 totals 16 residues. The CDR3 loop is CASSPSGTGINNDQFF. The DNA of the CDR3 is TGTGCCAGCTCACCGTCCGGGACAGGGATTAACAATGATCAGTTCTTC.

The gene calls are TRBV7-9 and TRBJ2-5; D remains unclear. The germline CDR1 and CDR2 sequences are SEHNR and FQNEAQ (reference sequence). This CDR3 is built from 11 residues. Trimming took 5 bases from V and 5 from J, leaving 6 bases between them. In DNA form, the CDR3 reads TGTGCCAGCAGCCCTAGGGAGACCCAGTACTTC. Translated, it gives CASSPRETQYF. The variable domain in full, completed from reference TRBV7-9 and TRBJ2-5, reads DTGVSQNPRHKITKRGQNVTFRCDPISEHNRLYWYRQTLGQGPEFLTYFQNEAQLEKSRLLSDRFSAERPKGSFSTLEIQRTEQGDSAMYLCASSPRETQYFGPGTRLLVL.

The chain employs TRBV6-5 and TRBJ1-1; no clear D gene. With 6 bases removed from V and 1 base from J, the gap between germline ends came to 9 bases. CDR3 length: 13 residues. The germline gives CDR1 MNHEY, CDR2 SVGAGI. CDR3 protein: CASSLTRNTEAFF. In DNA form, the CDR3 reads TGTGCCAGCAGCTTGACAAGGAACACTGAAGCTTTCTTT.

The genes are TRBV5-4 and TRBJ2-3; the match to TRBD1 covers 7 bases. Germline-derived CDR1 and CDR2 are SGHNT and YYREEE (reference sequence). The ends lost 8 bases at V and 1 base at J; junction bases unmatched: 10. The CDR3 length is 15 residues. CDR3 protein: CASCDFDRGTDTQYF. DNA of the CDR3: TGTGCCAGTTGTGACTTTGACAGGGGCACAGATACGCAGTATTTT.

V gene TRBV12-3 or TRBV12-4 combines with J gene TRBJ2-1; 9 bases map to TRBD1. The CDR3 extends over 16 amino acids. The V and J ends lost 6 bases and 8 bases, in that order; junction bases with no gene match: 14. DNA for the CDR3: TGTGCCAGCAGGTTATCCGGGACAGGGTTAGGCGATGAGCAGTTCTTC. It yields the protein CASRLSGTGLGDEQFF.

This clone was recorded a few times. The chain carries TRBV12-3 or TRBV12-4 and TRBJ1-2; D is unresolved. This CDR3 region has 13 residues. Trimming stripped 6 bases from V and 4 bases from J, with 12 bases between. CDR3 nucleotide sequence: TGTGCCAGCAGCCCCTCGGGTGGCTATGGCTACACCTTC. Its protein product is CASSPSGGYGYTF.

Ten or more counts support this clone. V usage is TRBV7-6 and J usage is TRBJ2-1, with 8 bases lining up with TRBD2. Germline lookup yields CDR1 SGHVS and CDR2 FNYEAQ. The junction had 7 bases not matched to a gene; V was cut back by 5 bases and J by 10 bases. The CDR3 extends over 13 amino acids. The CDR3 loop reads CASSRAGVGEQFF. The CDR3 DNA sequence: TGTGCCAGCAGCCGAGCGGGAGTTGGAGAGCAGTTCTTC.

This clone has at least ten counts. The V and J genes are TRBV20-1 and TRBJ2-1; 8 bases line up with TRBD2. Per the germline V gene, CDR1 is DFQATT and CDR2 is SNEGSKA (reference sequence). This CDR3 spans 14 amino acids. V was clipped by 2 bases and J by 5 bases; unmatched bases: 5. CDR3 bases: TGCAGTGCTAGATCGCGGGGGGACAACAATGAGCAGTTCTTC. Amino acids: CSARSRGDNNEQFF.

The chain combines TRBV13 with TRBJ2-5; 13 bases line up with TRBD2. V was pared by 5 bases and J by 12 bases, with 27 bases of the junction left unmatched. The CDR3 has 20 amino acids. Germline V gene sequence: CDR1 PRHDT, CDR2 FYEKMQ (reference sequence). CDR3 sequence: CASSGPHTSGGARGEENKYF. CDR3 nucleotides: TGTGCCAGCAGCGGACCACACACTAGCGGGGGGGCCCGTGGAGAAGAGAACAAGTACTTC.

This clone was detected ten times or more. The chain employs TRBV9 and TRBJ2-7, with 14 bases fitting TRBD2. Trimming took 0 bases from V and 3 from J; bases not matched to a gene: 5. The germline V gene encodes CDR1 SGDLS and CDR2 YYNGEE. The CDR3 extends over 17 amino acids. The CDR3 bases are TGTGCCAGCAGCGTAGGACTAGCGGGGGGGTTCATCTACGAGCAGTACTTC. Translating it yields CASSVGLAGGFIYEQYF.

At least ten counts were recorded for this clone. This chain joins TRBV7-6 and TRBJ1-3; D not resolved. CDR1 SGHVS and CDR2 FNYEAQ come from the germline V gene. The CDR3 sequence is 15 residues long. Trimming left V 1 base short and J 0 bases short, with 7 bases between. CDR3: CASSLDPSSGNTIYF. CDR3 DNA: TGTGCCAGCAGCTTAGACCCTAGCTCTGGAAACACCATATATTTT.

This clone was counted at least ten times. The chain employs TRBV19 and TRBJ1-6; D remains unclear. This CDR3 has 15 amino acids. CDR1 and CDR2 (germline): LNHDA, SQIVND (reference sequence). V was clipped by 4 bases and J by 10 bases, with 17 bases between them. CDR3 DNA: TGTGCCAGTAGTACCGCCGGGCTCCAACCCTCACCCCTCCACTTT. Protein product: CASSTAGLQPSPLHF.

The chain employs TRBV6-1 and TRBJ2-7; D is possibly TRBD1 or TRBD2 (6 bases each). V was cut by 3 bases and J by 4 bases, with 13 bases left in between. The CDR3 has 14 amino acids. Germline-derived CDR1 and CDR2 are MNHNS and SASEGT. The CDR3 nucleotides read TGTGCCAGCAGTGACAGGGGAGGACCGTACGAGCAGTACTTC. This encodes CASSDRGGPYEQYF.

This chain joins TRBV24-1 and TRBJ2-1, with 7 nucleotides matching TRBD1. Trimming removed 7 bases from V and 4 bases from J; junction bases left unmatched: 9. CDR3 length: 15 amino acids. Germline CDR1 reads KGHDR; CDR2 reads SFDVKD. CDR3 nucleotides: TGTGCCACCAGCCCCCCCGGGACAGAGTACAATGAGCAGTTCTTC. This gives the protein CATSPPGTEYNEQFF.

This clone was seen a few times. This chain connects TRBV19 to TRBJ1-5, with D perhaps TRBD1 (6 bases). The germline V gene has CDR1 LNHDA and CDR2 SQIVND (reference sequence). There are 12 residues in the CDR3. V shed 4 bases and J shed 7 bases, with 8 bases lying between them. The CDR3: CASSTGAQPQHF. In DNA, the CDR3 is TGTGCCAGTAGTACAGGGGCCCAGCCCCAGCATTTT.